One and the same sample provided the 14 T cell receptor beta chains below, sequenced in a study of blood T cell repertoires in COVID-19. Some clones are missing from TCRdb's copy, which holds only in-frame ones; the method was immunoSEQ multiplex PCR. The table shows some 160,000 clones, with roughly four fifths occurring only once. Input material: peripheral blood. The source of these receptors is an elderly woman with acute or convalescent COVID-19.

The CDR3 loop reads CASSQTGTGLEKLFF. The CDR3 DNA follows: TGTGCCAGCAGCCAGACCGGGACAGGGCTGGAAAAACTGTTTTTT. The chain recombines TRBV2 with TRBJ1-4; 9 nucleotides agree with TRBD1. The CDR3 is 15 residues long. CDR1 is SNHLY, CDR2 FYNNEI, per germline. V trimming: 6 bases; J trimming: 8 bases; junction bases outside the gene matches: 10.

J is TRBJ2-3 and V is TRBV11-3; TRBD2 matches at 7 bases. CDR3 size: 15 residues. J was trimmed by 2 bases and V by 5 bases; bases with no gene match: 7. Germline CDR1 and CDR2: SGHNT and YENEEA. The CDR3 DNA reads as TGTGCCAGCAGCCCGAGAGCGGGATACACAGATACGCAGTATTTT. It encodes CASSPRAGYTDTQYF.

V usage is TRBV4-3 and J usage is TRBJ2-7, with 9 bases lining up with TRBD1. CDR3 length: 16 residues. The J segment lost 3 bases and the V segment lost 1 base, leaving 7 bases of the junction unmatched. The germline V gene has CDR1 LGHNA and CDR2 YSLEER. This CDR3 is CASSQGQGEGVYEQYF. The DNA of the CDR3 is TGCGCCAGCAGCCAAGGACAGGGGGAAGGGGTCTACGAGCAGTACTTC.

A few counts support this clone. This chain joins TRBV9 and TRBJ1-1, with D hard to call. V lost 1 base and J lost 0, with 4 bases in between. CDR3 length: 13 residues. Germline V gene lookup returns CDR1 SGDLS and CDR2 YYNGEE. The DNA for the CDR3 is TGTGCCAGCAGCGTACAGGTGAACACTGAAGCTTTCTTT. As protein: CASSVQVNTEAFF.

In nucleotides, the CDR3 is TGTGCCAGCAGCGTAGATTTTGGGGCAGCGGGAGTGAACACTGAAGCTTTCTTT. This codes for CASSVDFGAAGVNTEAFF. The chain is built from TRBV9 and TRBJ1-1; possibly TRBD1 for D (5 bases). This CDR3 region has 18 residues. Per the germline V gene, CDR1 is SGDLS and CDR2 is YYNGEE. Trimming removed 0 bases at V and 0 bases at J, with 18 bases between. Full variable domain (rest looked up from reference TRBV9 and TRBJ1-1): DSGVTQTPKHLITATGQRVTLRCSPRSGDLSVYWYQQSLDQGLQFLIQYYNGEERAKGNILERFSAQQFPDLHSELNLSSLELGDSALYFCASSVDFGAAGVNTEAFFGQGTRLTVV.

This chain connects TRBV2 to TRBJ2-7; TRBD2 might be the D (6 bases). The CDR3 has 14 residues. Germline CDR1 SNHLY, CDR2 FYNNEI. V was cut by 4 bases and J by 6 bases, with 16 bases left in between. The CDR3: CASSAGRRGGEQYF. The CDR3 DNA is TGTGCCAGCAGTGCGGGAAGGAGGGGTGGCGAGCAGTACTTC.

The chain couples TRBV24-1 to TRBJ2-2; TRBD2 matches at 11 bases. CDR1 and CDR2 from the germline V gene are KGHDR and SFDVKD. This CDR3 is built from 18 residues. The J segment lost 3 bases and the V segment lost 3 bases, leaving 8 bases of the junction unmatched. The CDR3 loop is CATSDRTSGSVYTGELFF. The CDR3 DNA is TGTGCCACCAGTGATCGTACTAGCGGGAGTGTGTACACCGGGGAGCTGTTTTTT.

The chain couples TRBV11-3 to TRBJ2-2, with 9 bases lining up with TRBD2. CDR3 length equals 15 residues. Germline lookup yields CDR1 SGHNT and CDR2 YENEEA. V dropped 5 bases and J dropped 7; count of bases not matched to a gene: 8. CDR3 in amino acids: CASSPASGTGGELFF. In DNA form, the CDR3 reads TGTGCCAGCAGCCCGGCTAGCGGGACGGGCGGGGAGCTGTTTTTT.

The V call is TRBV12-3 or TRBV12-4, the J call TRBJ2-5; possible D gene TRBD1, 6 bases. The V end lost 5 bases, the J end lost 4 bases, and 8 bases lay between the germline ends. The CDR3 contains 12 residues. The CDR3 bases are TGTGCCAGCAGTCGAGGGGGAGAGACCCAGTACTTC. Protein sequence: CASSRGGETQYF.

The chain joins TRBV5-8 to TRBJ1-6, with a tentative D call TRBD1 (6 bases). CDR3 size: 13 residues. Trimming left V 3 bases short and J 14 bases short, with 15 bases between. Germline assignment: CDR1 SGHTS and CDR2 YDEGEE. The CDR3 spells CASSWGPQGTLHF. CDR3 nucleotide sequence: TGTGCCAGCAGCTGGGGACCACAGGGCACCCTCCACTTT.

In DNA, the CDR3 is TGTGCCTGGAGATCCCGGGACAGGGGGAACTATGGCTACACCTTC. Translating gives CAWRSRDRGNYGYTF. The chain employs TRBV30 and TRBJ1-2; 11 positions agree with TRBD1. The CDR3 has 15 amino acids. After removal of 3 bases from V and 2 bases from J, the junction contained 5 bases not matched to a gene. Germline CDR1 reads GTSNPN; CDR2 reads SVGIG (reference sequence).

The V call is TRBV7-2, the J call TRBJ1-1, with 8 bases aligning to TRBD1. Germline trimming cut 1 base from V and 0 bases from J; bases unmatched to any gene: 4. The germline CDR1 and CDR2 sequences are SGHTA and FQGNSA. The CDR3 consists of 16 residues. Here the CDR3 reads CASSLGQGRLNTEAFF. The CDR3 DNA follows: TGTGCCAGCAGCTTAGGACAGGGGCGCTTGAACACTGAAGCTTTCTTT. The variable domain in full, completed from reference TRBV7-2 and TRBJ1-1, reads GAGVSQSPSNKVTEKGKDVELRCDPISGHTALYWYRQSLGQGLEFLIYFQGNSAPDKSGLPSDRFSAERTGGSVSTLTIQRTQQEDSAVYLCASSLGQGRLNTEAFFGQGTRLTVV.

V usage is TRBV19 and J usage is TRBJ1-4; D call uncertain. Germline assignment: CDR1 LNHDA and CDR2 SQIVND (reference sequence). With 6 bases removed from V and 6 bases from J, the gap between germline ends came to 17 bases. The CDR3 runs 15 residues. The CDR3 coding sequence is TGTGCCAGTAGGCTTGGGCCGGGAGGAGATGAAAAACTGTTTTTT. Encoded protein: CASRLGPGGDEKLFF. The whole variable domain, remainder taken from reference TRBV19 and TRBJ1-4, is DGGITQSPKYLFRKEGQNVTLSCEQNLNHDAMYWYRQDPGQGLRLIYYSQIVNDFQKGDIAEGYSVSREKKESFPLTVTSAQKNPTAFYLCASRLGPGGDEKLFFGSGTQLSVL.

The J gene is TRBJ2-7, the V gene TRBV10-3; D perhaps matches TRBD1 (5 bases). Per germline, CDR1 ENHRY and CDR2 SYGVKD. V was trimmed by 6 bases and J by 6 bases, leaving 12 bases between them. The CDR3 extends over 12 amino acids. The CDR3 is CAIRPIQGEQYF. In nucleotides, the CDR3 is TGTGCCATCAGACCCATCCAGGGCGAGCAGTACTTC.